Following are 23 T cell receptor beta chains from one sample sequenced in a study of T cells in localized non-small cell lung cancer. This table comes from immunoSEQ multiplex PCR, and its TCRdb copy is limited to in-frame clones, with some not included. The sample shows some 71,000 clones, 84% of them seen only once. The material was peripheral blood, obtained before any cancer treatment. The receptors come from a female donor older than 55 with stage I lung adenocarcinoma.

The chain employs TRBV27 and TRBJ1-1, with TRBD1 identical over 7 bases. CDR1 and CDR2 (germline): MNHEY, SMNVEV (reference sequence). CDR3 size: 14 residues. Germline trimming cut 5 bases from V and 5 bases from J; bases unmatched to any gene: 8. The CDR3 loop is CASSRDRAGTEAFF. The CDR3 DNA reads TGTGCCAGCAGTCGTGACAGGGCGGGTACTGAAGCTTTCTTT.

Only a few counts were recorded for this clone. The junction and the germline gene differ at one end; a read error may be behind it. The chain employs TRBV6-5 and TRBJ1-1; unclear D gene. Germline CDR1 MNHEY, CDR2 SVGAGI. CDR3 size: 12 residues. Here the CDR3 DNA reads TGTGCCAGCAGGCCCAAAAACACTGAGGCTTTCTTT. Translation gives CASRPKNTEAFF.

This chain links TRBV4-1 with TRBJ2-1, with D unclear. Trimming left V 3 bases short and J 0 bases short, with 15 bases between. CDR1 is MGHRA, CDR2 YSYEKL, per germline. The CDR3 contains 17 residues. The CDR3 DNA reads TGCGCCAGCAGCCAGCCCGTGGACCAGAGCTCCTACAATGAGCAGTTCTTC. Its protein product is CASSQPVDQSSYNEQFF.

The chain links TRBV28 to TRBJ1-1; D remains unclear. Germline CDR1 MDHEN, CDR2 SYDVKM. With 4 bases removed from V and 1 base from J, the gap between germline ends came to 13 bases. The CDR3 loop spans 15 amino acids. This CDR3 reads CASSSFQAENTEAFF. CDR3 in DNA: TGTGCCAGCAGTTCGTTTCAGGCGGAGAACACTGAAGCTTTCTTT.

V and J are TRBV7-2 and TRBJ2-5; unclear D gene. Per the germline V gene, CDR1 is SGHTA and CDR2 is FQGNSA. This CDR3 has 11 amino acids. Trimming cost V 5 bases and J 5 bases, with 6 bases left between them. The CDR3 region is CASSRRETQYF. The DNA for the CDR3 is TGTGCCAGCAGCCGTAGGGAGACCCAGTACTTC.

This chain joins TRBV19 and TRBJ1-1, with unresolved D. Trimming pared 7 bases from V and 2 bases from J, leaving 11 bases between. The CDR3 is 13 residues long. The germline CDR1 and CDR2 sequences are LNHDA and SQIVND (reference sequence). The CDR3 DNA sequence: TGTGCCAGTACCCTTTGGAGTAACACTGAAGCTTTCTTT. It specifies CASTLWSNTEAFF.

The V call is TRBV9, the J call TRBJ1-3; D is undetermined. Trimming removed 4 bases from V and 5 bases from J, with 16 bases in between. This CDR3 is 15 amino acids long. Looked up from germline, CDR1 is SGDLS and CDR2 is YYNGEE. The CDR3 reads CASSRTVGSRNTIYF. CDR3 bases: TGTGCCAGCAGCAGAACGGTGGGGTCCCGAAACACCATATATTTT. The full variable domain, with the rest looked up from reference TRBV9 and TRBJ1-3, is DSGVTQTPKHLITATGQRVTLRCSPRSGDLSVYWYQQSLDQGLQFLIQYYNGEERAKGNILERFSAQQFPDLHSELNLSSLELGDSALYFCASSRTVGSRNTIYFGEGSWLTVV.

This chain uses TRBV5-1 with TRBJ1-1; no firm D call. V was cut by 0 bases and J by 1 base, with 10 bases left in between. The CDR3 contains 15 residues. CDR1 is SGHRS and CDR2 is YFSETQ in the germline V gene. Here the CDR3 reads CASSLVSGGNTEAFF. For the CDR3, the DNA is TGCGCCAGCAGCTTGGTGTCCGGTGGGAACACTGAAGCTTTCTTT.

The DNA of the CDR3 is TGCGCCAGCAGCTTGGGGGGACAGAATTCACCCCTCCACTTT. Translated: CASSLGGQNSPLHF. This sequence joins TRBV5-1 and TRBJ1-6; 7 bases align to TRBD1. The J segment lost 7 bases and the V segment lost 0 bases, leaving 1 base of the junction unmatched. Germline values: CDR1 SGHRS, CDR2 YFSETQ. The CDR3 is 14 amino acids.

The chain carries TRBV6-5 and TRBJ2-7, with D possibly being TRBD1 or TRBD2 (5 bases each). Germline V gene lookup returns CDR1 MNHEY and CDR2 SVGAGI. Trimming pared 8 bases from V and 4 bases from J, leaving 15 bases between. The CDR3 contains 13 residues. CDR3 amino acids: CASRGPFTYEQYF. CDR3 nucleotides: TGTGCCAGCCGGGGCCCGTTTACGTACGAGCAGTACTTC.

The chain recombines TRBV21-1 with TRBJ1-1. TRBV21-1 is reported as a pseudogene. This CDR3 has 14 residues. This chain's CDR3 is CASSKGKGGTEAFF. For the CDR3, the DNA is TGTGCCAGCAGCAAAGGGAAAGGGGGGACTGAAGCTTTCTTT.

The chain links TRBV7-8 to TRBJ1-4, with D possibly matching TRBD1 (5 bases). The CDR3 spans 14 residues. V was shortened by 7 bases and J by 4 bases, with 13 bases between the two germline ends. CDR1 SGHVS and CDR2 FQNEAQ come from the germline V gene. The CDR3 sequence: CASTLGLLNEKLFF. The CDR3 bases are TGTGCCAGCACCCTGGGACTCCTTAATGAAAAACTGTTTTTT.

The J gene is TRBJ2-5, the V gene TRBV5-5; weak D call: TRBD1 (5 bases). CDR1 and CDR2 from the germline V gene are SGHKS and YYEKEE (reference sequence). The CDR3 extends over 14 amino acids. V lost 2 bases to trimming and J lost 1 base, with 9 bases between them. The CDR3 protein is CASSFQGLQETQYF. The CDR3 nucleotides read TGTGCCAGCAGCTTCCAGGGCCTCCAAGAGACCCAGTACTTC.

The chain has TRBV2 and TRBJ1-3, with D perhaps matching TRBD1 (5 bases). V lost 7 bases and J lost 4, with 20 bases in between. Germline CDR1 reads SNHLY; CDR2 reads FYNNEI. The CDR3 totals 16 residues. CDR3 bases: TGTGCCAGCACCAAATCGACCCAGGGCATCGGAAACACCATATATTTT. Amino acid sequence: CASTKSTQGIGNTIYF. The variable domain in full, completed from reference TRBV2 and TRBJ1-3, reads EPEVTQTPSHQVTQMGQEVILRCVPISNHLYFYWYRQILGQKVEFLVSFYNNEISEKSEIFDDQFSVERPDGSNFTLKIRSTKLEDSAMYFCASTKSTQGIGNTIYFGEGSWLTVV.

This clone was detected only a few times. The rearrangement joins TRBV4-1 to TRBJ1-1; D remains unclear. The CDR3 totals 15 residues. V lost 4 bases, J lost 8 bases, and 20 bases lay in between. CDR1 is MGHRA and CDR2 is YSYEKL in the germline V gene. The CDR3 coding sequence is TGCGCCAGCAGCCTCAATAGAGAGTGGCCGTTAGAAGCTTTCTTT. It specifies CASSLNREWPLEAFF.

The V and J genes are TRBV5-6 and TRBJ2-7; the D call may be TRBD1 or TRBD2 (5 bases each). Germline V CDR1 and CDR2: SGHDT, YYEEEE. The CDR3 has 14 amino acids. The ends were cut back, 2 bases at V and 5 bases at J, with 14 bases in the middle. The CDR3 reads CASSLGTPLDEQYF. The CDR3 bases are TGTGCCAGCAGCTTAGGGACGCCTCTGGACGAGCAGTACTTC. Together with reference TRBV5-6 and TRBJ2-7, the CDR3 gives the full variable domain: DAGVTQSPTHLIKTRGQQVTLRCSPKSGHDTVSWYQQALGQGPQFIFQYYEEEERQRGNFPDRFSGHQFPNYSSELNVNALLLGDSALYLCASSLGTPLDEQYFGPGTRLTVT.

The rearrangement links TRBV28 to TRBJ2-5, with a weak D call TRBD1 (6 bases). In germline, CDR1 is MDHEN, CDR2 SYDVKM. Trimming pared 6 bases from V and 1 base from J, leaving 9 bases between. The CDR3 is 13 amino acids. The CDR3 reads CASRRTVQETQYF. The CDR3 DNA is TGTGCCAGCAGGAGGACAGTCCAAGAGACCCAGTACTTC.

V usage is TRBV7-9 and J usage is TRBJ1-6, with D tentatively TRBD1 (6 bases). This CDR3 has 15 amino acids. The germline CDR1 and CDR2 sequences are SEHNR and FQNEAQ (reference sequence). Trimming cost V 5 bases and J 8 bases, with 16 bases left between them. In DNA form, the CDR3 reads TGTGCCAGCAGCGTAGGCAGGGGTGGTGATTCACCCCTCCACTTT. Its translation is CASSVGRGGDSPLHF.

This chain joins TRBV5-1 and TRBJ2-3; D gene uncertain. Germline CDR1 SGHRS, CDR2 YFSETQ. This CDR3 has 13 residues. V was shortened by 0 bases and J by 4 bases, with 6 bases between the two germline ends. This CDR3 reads CASSLVLPDTQYF. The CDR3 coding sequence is TGCGCCAGCAGCTTGGTACTACCAGATACGCAGTATTTT.

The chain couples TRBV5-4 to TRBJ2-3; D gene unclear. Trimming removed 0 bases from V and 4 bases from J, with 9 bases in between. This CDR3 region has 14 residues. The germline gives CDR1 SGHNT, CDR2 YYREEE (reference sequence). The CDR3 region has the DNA TGTGCCAGCAGCTTGGTGTCTAAAGCAGATACGCAGTATTTT. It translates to CASSLVSKADTQYF.

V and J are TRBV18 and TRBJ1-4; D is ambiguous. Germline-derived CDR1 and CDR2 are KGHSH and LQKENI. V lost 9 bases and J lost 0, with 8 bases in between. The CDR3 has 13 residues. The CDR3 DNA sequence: TGTGCCAGTTCAGACCCAACTAATGAAAAACTGTTTTTT. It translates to CASSDPTNEKLFF.

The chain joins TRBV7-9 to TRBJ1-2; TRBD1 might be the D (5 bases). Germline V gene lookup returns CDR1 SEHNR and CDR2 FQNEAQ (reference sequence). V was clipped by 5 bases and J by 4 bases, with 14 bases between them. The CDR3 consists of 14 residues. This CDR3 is CASSLGRDGYGYTF. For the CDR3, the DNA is TGTGCCAGCAGCCTAGGACGGGACGGCTATGGCTACACCTTC. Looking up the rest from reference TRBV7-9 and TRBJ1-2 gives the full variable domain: DTGVSQNPRHKITKRGQNVTFRCDPISEHNRLYWYRQTLGQGPEFLTYFQNEAQLEKSRLLSDRFSAERPKGSFSTLEIQRTEQGDSAMYLCASSLGRDGYGYTFGSGTRLTVV.

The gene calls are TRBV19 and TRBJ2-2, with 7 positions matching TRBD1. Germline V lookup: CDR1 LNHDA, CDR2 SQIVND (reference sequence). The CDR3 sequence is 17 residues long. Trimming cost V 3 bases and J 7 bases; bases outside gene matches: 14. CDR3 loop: CASSMTGPQGQIGELFF. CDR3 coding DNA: TGTGCCAGTAGTATGACGGGGCCACAGGGACAGATCGGGGAGCTGTTTTTT.